Below, 20 T cell receptor beta chains from the same sample are listed, as sequenced in a study of blood T cell repertoires in COVID-19 (TCRdb year 2020). Libraries came from the immunoSEQ multiplex PCR assay. TCRdb obtained this table from immuneACCESS and retained in-frame rearrangements with V and J assigned. These tables miss some clones; where compared with another copy, unresolved V genes account for less than half of the shortfall, and the remainder is unexplained. This sample is represented by 180,000 or so clones; 80% to 90% of them were singletons. The ten top clones hold roughly 3% of the sample. The sequenced sample consisted of peripheral blood. The receptor set was obtained from a man aged 60 to 75 with acute or convalescent COVID-19.

The chain employs TRBV15 and TRBJ2-7; no reliable D call. Germline values: CDR1 LNHNV, CDR2 YYDKDF (reference sequence). This CDR3 spans 13 amino acids. The germline V and J ends were trimmed by 0 bases and 4 bases, with 7 bases remaining between them. The CDR3, as DNA: TGTGCCACCAGCAGAGACAGTCAGTACGAGCAGTACTTC. It is translated as CATSRDSQYEQYF.

V gene TRBV11-2 combines with J gene TRBJ1-1, with 11 bases matching TRBD1. Trimming removed 1 base from V and 11 bases from J; junction bases left unmatched: 9. Per germline, CDR1 SGHAT and CDR2 FQNNGV. CDR3 size: 15 residues. CDR3 sequence: CASSLVIGQGASAFF. The CDR3 DNA is TGTGCCAGCAGCTTAGTGATAGGACAGGGGGCGAGCGCTTTCTTT. The full variable domain, rest sourced from reference TRBV11-2 and TRBJ1-1, is EAGVAQSPRYKIIEKRQSVAFWCNPISGHATLYWYQQILGQGPKLLIQFQNNGVVDDSQLPKDRFSAERLKGVDSTLKIQPAKLEDSAVYLCASSLVIGQGASAFFGQGTRLTVV.

V is TRBV11-3 and J is TRBJ2-3; 12 bases line up with TRBD2. Germline trimming cut 1 base from V and 6 bases from J; bases unmatched to any gene: 5. The CDR3 is made up of 16 amino acids. The germline V gene encodes CDR1 SGHNT and CDR2 YENEEA. The CDR3 here is CASSLGGLAGGDTQYF. CDR3 bases: TGTGCCAGCAGCTTAGGGGGACTAGCGGGCGGCGATACGCAGTATTTT.

The chain combines TRBV12-3 or TRBV12-4 with TRBJ1-2, with 8 bases matching TRBD1. The trim removed 5 bases at V and 5 bases at J, leaving 4 bases unmatched. This CDR3 is 13 amino acids long. CDR3 region: CASSLGTGYGYTF. CDR3 nucleotides: TGTGCCAGCAGTCTAGGGACAGGATATGGCTACACCTTC.

The rearrangement links TRBV5-1 to TRBJ1-4; perhaps TRBD1 as D (6 bases). Per the germline V gene, CDR1 is SGHRS and CDR2 is YFSETQ. V lost 3 bases, J lost 7 bases, and 16 bases lay in between. This CDR3 has 15 residues. The CDR3 is CASSSNADSFEKLFF. The CDR3, as DNA: TGCGCCAGCAGCTCTAACGCGGACAGTTTTGAAAAACTGTTTTTT.

The chain combines TRBV5-5 with TRBJ2-7; tentatively, D is TRBD1 (5 bases). Trimming pared 0 bases from V and 7 bases from J, leaving 14 bases between. The CDR3 has 14 residues. Germline V gene data show CDR1 as SGHKS and CDR2 as YYEKEE (reference sequence). This CDR3 reads CASSLDVGVGEQYF. For the CDR3, the DNA is TGTGCCAGCAGCTTGGATGTAGGGGTAGGGGAGCAGTACTTC.

The chain joins TRBV7-2 to TRBJ1-1; TRBD1 matches at 10 bases. The CDR3 has 17 residues. Germline values: CDR1 SGHTA, CDR2 FQGNSA. The ends lost 1 base at V and 1 base at J; junction bases unmatched: 6. The CDR3 bases are TGTGCCAGCAGCTTAGAGGCGGGGACAGGGGCGAACACTGAAGCTTTCTTT. It translates to CASSLEAGTGANTEAFF.

This chain uses TRBV27 with TRBJ2-5, with 9 bases matching TRBD2. V shed 2 bases and J 7 bases; nucleotides not matched to a gene: 8. This CDR3 has 15 residues. The germline CDR1 and CDR2 sequences are MNHEY and SMNVEV (reference sequence). CDR3 DNA sequence: TGTGCCAGCAGTTTAAGTTCTAGCGGGAAGGTGACCCAGTACTTC. This encodes CASSLSSSGKVTQYF.

The chain carries TRBV3-1 (or the pseudogene TRBV3-2) and TRBJ2-7, with D possibly being TRBD1 (6 bases). V was shortened by 3 bases and J by 6 bases, with 15 bases between the two germline ends. CDR1 is LGHDT and CDR2 is YNNKEL in the germline V gene (reference sequence). The CDR3 loop spans 14 amino acids. The CDR3 region is CASSQGQGWSEQYF. The DNA of the CDR3 is TGTGCCAGCAGCCAGGGCCAGGGGTGGAGCGAGCAGTACTTC.

Comments on this clone: A far larger clone is one nucleotide away, so this likely arose from a read error. This chain connects TRBV5-6 to TRBJ2-5; the D is unclear. The CDR3 runs to 11 residues. Germline lookup yields CDR1 SGHDT and CDR2 YYEEEE. V was pared by 2 bases and J by 5 bases, with 4 bases between. The CDR3 here is CASSFGETQYF. CDR3 DNA sequence: TGTGCCAGCAGCTTCGGGGAGACCCAGTACTTC.

Concerning this clone: The junction differs from germline at one of its ends, possibly a read error. This sequence joins TRBV27 and TRBJ2-7, with 11 bases identical to TRBD2. CDR3 size: 14 residues. Germline assignment: CDR1 MNHEY and CDR2 SMNVEV (reference sequence). The CDR3 sequence: CTSRILAGVYEQYF. The CDR3 DNA is TGTACCAGCAGGATACTAGCGGGAGTCTACGAGCAGTACTTC.

This clone rates as medium-sized. The V call is TRBV11-2, the J call TRBJ2-7, with 7 nucleotides matching TRBD1. The V segment lost 5 bases and the J segment 2 bases; nucleotides outside the gene matches: 9. This CDR3 region has 15 residues. Germline CDR1 SGHAT, CDR2 FQNNGV. This CDR3 reads CASSASGTAAYEQYF. CDR3 bases: TGTGCCAGCAGCGCCTCCGGGACAGCAGCCTACGAGCAGTACTTC.

This chain joins TRBV28 and TRBJ2-7; D gene uncertain. CDR1 is MDHEN, CDR2 SYDVKM, per germline. The CDR3 has 11 residues. Trimming cost V 5 bases and J 4 bases, with 6 bases left between them. CDR3 coding DNA: TGTGCCAGCAGTCACCGGTACGAGCAGTACTTC. It is translated as CASSHRYEQYF.

The V and J genes are TRBV7-2 and TRBJ2-2; tentative D call: TRBD1 (6 bases). The CDR3 is 15 amino acids. V lost 5 bases to trimming and J lost 2 bases, with 12 bases between them. Germline lookup yields CDR1 SGHTA and CDR2 FQGNSA. The CDR3 spells CASSPTGTNTGELFF. The CDR3 bases are TGTGCCAGCAGCCCGACAGGAACTAACACCGGGGAGCTGTTTTTT.

The chain recombines TRBV19 with TRBJ1-1, with TRBD1 as a possible D gene (5 bases). The V and J ends lost 3 bases and 1 base respectively, with 12 bases between them. CDR1 is LNHDA and CDR2 is SQIVND in the germline V gene (reference sequence). The length of the CDR3 is 15 residues. The DNA for the CDR3 is TGTGCCAGTAGTATGGTAACTCAGGGGAACACTGAAGCTTTCTTT. Protein product: CASSMVTQGNTEAFF.

The chain combines TRBV9 with TRBJ2-2; 9 bases are shared with TRBD2. The V segment lost 4 bases and the J segment 6 bases; nucleotides outside the gene matches: 4. Looked up from germline, CDR1 is SGDLS and CDR2 is YYNGEE. The CDR3 loop spans 14 amino acids. The CDR3 DNA sequence: TGTGCCAGCAGCTTGGGACTAGCTTCCGGGGAGCTGTTTTTT. Its translation: CASSLGLASGELFF.

This chain uses TRBV10-3 with TRBJ2-6; 12 bases align to TRBD1. V was pared by 5 bases and J by 3 bases, with 5 bases of the junction left unmatched. The CDR3 runs to 17 residues. The germline V gene has CDR1 ENHRY and CDR2 SYGVKD. In DNA form, the CDR3 reads TGTGCCATCAGTACCGGGACAGGGGGCTTTGGGGCCAACGTCCTGACTTTC. Translation: CAISTGTGGFGANVLTF.

The rearrangement uses TRBV7-9 and TRBJ2-7; 7 bases agree with TRBD2. V trimming: 4 bases; J trimming: 2 bases; junction bases outside the gene matches: 5. Germline lookup yields CDR1 SEHNR and CDR2 FQNEAQ (reference sequence). The CDR3 totals 14 residues. The chain's CDR3 is CASSYSGITYEQYF. DNA of the CDR3: TGTGCCAGCAGCTACAGCGGGATCACCTACGAGCAGTACTTC. Full variable domain (outside the CDR3, taken from reference TRBV7-9 and TRBJ2-7): DTGVSQNPRHKITKRGQNVTFRCDPISEHNRLYWYRQTLGQGPEFLTYFQNEAQLEKSRLLSDRFSAERPKGSFSTLEIQRTEQGDSAMYLCASSYSGITYEQYFGPGTRLTVT.

This clone was seen more than once but under ten times. The chain has TRBV9 and TRBJ2-2, with a possible D match to TRBD1 (5 bases). With 3 bases removed from V and 0 bases from J, the gap between germline ends came to 15 bases. Germline CDR1 and CDR2: SGDLS and YYNGEE. The length of the CDR3 is 17 residues. CDR3 DNA sequence: TGTGCCAGCAGCGCCAGTGTTGACAGCCCGAACACCGGGGAGCTGTTTTTT. Encoded protein: CASSASVDSPNTGELFF.

The chain carries TRBV24-1 and TRBJ2-1; 9 bases line up with TRBD2. V gave up 2 bases and J gave up 0 bases; unmatched junction bases: 4. Germline V gene lookup returns CDR1 KGHDR and CDR2 SFDVKD. The CDR3 has 17 amino acids. CDR3 DNA sequence: TGTGCCACCAGTGATTCTCAAGCGGGGGGCTCCTACAATGAGCAGTTCTTC. Its translation is CATSDSQAGGSYNEQFF.